The clone carrying this T cell receptor (beta chain) has just one count. Its antigen is not identified. This record belongs to a study of cytomegalovirus exposure and HLA in healthy donors. Study in general: Inside one of the first data releases sat about 85 million unique TCRs taken from HLA-typed donors. Notes on the study in general: V- and J-gene trimming of TCR beta was linked (in a later analysis) to a missense DCLRE1C variant. In a later analysis, specific HLA alleles were associated with 15,000 to 20,000 TCR beta sequences at a 0.05 false discovery rate.

Amplification used 60 Vbeta primers and 13 Jbeta primers. The data were produced by immunoSEQ multiplex PCR, yet TCRdb's version contains in-frame clones alone and is incomplete. The table shows more than 200,000 clones, with over 75% occurring only once. Germline assignment: CDR1 SGHTA and CDR2 FQGNSA. CDR3 length: 14 residues. With 3 bases removed from V and 0 bases from J, the gap between germline ends came to 8 bases. V is TRBV7-2 and J is TRBJ2-5; no reliable D call. Input material: PBMCs. This TCR was recovered from a male donor in good health and CMV-seronegative. The CDR3 DNA is TGTGCCAGCAGCTTCAATGGCAACCAAGAGACCCAGTACTTC. This gives the protein CASSFNGNQETQYF.